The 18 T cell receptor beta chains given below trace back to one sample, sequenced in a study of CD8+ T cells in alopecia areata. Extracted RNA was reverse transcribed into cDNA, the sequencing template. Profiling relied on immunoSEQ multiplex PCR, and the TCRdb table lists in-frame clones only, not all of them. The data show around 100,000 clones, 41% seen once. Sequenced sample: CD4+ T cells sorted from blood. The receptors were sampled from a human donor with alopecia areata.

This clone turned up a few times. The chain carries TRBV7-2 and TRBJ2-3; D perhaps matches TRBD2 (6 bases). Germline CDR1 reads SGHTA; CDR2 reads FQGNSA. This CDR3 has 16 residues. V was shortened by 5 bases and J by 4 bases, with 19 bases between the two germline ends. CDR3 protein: CASSRVGGSAADTQYF. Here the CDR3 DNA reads TGTGCCAGCAGCCGGGTCGGAGGGAGCGCCGCAGATACGCAGTATTTT.

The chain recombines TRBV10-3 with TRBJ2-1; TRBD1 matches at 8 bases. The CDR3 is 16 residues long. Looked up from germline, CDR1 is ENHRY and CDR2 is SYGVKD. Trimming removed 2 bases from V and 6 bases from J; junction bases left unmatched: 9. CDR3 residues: CAISEERQGSGNEQFF. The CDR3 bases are TGTGCCATCAGTGAGGAGAGACAGGGGTCAGGCAATGAGCAGTTCTTC.

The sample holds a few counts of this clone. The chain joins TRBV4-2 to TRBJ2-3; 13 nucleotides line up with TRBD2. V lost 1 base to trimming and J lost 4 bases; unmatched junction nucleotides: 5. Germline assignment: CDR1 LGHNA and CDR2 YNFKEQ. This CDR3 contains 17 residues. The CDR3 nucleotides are TGTGCCAGCAGCCAAGGTGGACTAGCGGGAGCCTCAGATACGCAGTATTTT. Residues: CASSQGGLAGASDTQYF.

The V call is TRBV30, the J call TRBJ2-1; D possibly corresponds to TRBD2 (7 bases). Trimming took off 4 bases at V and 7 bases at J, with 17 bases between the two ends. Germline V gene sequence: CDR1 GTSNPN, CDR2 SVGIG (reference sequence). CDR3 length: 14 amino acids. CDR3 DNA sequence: TGTGCCTGGACCGAGGCGGGGGCCGGGAATGAGCAGTTCTTC. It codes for CAWTEAGAGNEQFF.

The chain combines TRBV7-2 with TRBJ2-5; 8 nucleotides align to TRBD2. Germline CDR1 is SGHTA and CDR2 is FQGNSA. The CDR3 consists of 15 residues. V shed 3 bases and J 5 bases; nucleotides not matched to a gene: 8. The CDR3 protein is CASSFNGGARETQYF. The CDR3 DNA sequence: TGTGCCAGCAGCTTTAACGGGGGGGCGCGTGAGACCCAGTACTTC.

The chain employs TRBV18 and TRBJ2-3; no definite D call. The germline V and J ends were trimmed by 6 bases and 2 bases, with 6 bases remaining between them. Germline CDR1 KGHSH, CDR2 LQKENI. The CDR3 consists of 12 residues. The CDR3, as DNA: TGTGCCAGCTCCCAGGACACAGATACGCAGTATTTT. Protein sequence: CASSQDTDTQYF.

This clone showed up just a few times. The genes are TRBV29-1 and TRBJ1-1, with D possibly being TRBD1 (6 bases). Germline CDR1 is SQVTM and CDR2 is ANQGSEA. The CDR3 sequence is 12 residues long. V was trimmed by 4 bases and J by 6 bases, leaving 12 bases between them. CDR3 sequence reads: CSVARGEAEAFF. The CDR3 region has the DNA TGCAGCGTTGCCAGGGGAGAGGCTGAAGCTTTCTTT.

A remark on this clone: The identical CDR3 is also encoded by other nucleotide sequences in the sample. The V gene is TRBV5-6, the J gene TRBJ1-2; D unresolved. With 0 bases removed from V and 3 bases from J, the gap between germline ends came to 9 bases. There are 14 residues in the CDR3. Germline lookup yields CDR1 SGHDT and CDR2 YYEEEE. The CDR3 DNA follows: TGTGCCAGCAGCTTGGTGGGCACAGACTATGGCTACACCTTC. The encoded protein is CASSLVGTDYGYTF.

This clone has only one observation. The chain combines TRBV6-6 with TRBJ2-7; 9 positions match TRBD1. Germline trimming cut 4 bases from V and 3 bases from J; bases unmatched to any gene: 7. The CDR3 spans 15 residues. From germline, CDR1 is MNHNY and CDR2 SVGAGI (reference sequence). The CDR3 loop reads CASSSSDRGGYEQYF. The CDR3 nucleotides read TGTGCCAGCAGTTCCTCGGACAGGGGAGGCTACGAGCAGTACTTC.

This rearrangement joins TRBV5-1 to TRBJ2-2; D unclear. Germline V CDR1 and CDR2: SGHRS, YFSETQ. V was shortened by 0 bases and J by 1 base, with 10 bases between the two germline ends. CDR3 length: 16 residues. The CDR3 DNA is TGCGCCAGCAGCTTGGAGGCCAGGATGAACACCGGGGAGCTGTTTTTT. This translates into CASSLEARMNTGELFF.

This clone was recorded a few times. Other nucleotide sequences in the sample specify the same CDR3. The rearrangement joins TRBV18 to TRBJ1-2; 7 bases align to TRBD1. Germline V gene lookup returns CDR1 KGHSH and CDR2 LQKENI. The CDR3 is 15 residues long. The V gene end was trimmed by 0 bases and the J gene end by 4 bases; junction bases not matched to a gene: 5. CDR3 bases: TGTGCCAGCTCACCACCGAGGGGGCGCAGCTATGGCTACACCTTC. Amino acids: CASSPPRGRSYGYTF.

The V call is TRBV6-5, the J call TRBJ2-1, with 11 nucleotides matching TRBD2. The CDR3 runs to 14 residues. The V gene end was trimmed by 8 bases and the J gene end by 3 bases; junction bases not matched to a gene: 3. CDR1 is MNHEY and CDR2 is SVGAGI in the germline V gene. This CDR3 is CASASGRSYNEQFF. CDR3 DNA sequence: TGTGCCAGCGCTAGCGGGAGGAGCTACAATGAGCAGTTCTTC.

CDR3 in amino acids: CSVETGGRAQHF. The CDR3 bases are TGCAGCGTTGAAACAGGGGGTCGGGCCCAGCATTTT. V usage is TRBV29-1 and J usage is TRBJ1-5, with 8 bases fitting TRBD1. This CDR3 contains 12 residues. The junction had 5 bases not matched to a gene; V was cut back by 2 bases and J by 11 bases. Germline CDR1 reads SQVTM; CDR2 reads ANQGSEA.

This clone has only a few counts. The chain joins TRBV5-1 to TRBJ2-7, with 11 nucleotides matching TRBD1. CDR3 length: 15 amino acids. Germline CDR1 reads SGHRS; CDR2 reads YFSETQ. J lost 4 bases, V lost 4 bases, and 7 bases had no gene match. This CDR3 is CASSARTGGLYEQYF. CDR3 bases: TGCGCCAGCAGCGCGAGGACAGGGGGCTTGTACGAGCAGTACTTC.

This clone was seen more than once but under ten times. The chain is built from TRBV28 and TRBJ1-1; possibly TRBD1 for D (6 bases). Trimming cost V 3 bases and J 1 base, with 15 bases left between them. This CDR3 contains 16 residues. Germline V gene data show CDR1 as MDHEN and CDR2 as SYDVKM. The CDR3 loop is CASSFGRGRANTEAFF. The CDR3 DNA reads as TGTGCCAGCAGTTTTGGCAGGGGACGCGCGAACACTGAAGCTTTCTTT.

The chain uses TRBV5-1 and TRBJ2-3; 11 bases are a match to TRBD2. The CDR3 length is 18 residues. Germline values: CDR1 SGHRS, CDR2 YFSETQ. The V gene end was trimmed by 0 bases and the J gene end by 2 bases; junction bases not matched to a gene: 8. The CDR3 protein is CASSLDPTSGGHTDTQYF. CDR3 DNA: TGCGCCAGCAGCTTGGATCCAACTAGCGGGGGACACACAGATACGCAGTATTTT. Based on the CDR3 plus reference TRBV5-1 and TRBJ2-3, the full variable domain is KAGVTQTPRYLIKTRGQQVTLSCSPISGHRSVSWYQQTPGQGLQFLFEYFSETQRNKGNFPGRFSGRQFSNSRSEMNVSTLELGDSALYLCASSLDPTSGGHTDTQYFGPGTRLTVL.

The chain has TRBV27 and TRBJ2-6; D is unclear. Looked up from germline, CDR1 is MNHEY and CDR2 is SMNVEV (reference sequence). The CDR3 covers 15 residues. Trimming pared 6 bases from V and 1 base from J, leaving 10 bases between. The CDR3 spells CASSTFTSGANVLTF. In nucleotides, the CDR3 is TGTGCCAGCAGCACCTTTACATCTGGGGCCAACGTCCTGACTTTC.

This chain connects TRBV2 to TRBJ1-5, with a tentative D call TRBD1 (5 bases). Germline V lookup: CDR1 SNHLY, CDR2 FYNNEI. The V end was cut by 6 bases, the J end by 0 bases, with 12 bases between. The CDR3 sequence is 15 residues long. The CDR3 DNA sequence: TGTGCCAGCAGGGGAGAGAGGGGTAGCAATCAGCCCCAGCATTTT. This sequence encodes CASRGERGSNQPQHF.